Below are 26 T cell receptor beta chains sequenced from a single sample in a study of cytomegalovirus exposure and HLA in healthy donors. The table came from immunoSEQ multiplex PCR; TCRdb's copy has only in-frame clones and leaves some out. In the table there are roughly 120,000 clones, roughly 90% of which are singletons. Source material: PBMCs. The receptors were sampled from a woman between 18 and 29 years old in good health and CMV-seropositive.

The chain links TRBV5-1 to TRBJ2-1; TRBD2 agrees at 8 bases. Germline loops: CDR1 SGHRS, CDR2 YFSETQ. V gave up 0 bases and J gave up 4 bases; unmatched junction bases: 6. The CDR3 is 16 amino acids. In DNA form, the CDR3 reads TGCGCCAGCAGCTTGGTCGGGGGGGCATCTTACAATGAGCAGTTCTTC. Protein: CASSLVGGASYNEQFF.

V is TRBV19 and J is TRBJ2-3; D possibly corresponds to TRBD2 (5 bases). The CDR3 spans 11 residues. Germline-derived CDR1 and CDR2 are LNHDA and SQIVND (reference sequence). Trimming shortened V by 7 bases and J by 5 bases, and 7 bases separated the two germline ends. Here the CDR3 DNA reads TGTGCCAGTATTCGGGGAGATACGCAGTATTTT. It specifies CASIRGDTQYF.

The chain has TRBV14 and TRBJ2-7; 13 bases match TRBD2. Germline CDR1 is SGHDN and CDR2 is FVKESK. After removal of 4 bases from V and 6 bases from J, the junction contained 6 bases not matched to a gene. The CDR3 totals 15 residues. CDR3 sequence (DNA): TGTGCCAGCAGCCCGGGACTAGCGGGAAGGGTCGAGCAGTACTTC. It specifies CASSPGLAGRVEQYF.

This rearrangement joins TRBV28 to TRBJ2-1, with TRBD2 identical over 11 bases. CDR3 length: 14 residues. The germline V gene has CDR1 MDHEN and CDR2 SYDVKM. With V trimmed by 10 bases and J by 7 bases, 9 bases remained unmatched. CDR3 residues: CATKPTSGMNEQFF. Here the CDR3 DNA reads TGTGCCACTAAACCGACTAGCGGGATGAATGAGCAGTTCTTC.

J is TRBJ2-2 and V is TRBV18; TRBD1 aligns across 9 bases. Germline V CDR1 and CDR2: KGHSH, LQKENI. V shed 4 bases and J 4 bases; nucleotides not matched to a gene: 4. The CDR3 has 15 amino acids. The CDR3 region is CASSLGTGSTGELFF. The CDR3 DNA sequence: TGTGCCAGCTCACTGGGGACAGGGAGCACCGGGGAGCTGTTTTTT.

This clone was seen a single time. This CDR3 reads CASRALAGVSYEQYF. CDR3 nucleotides: TGCGCCAGCAGAGCCTTAGCGGGAGTCTCCTACGAGCAGTACTTC. The chain carries TRBV5-1 and TRBJ2-7; 9 bases fit TRBD2. CDR1 SGHRS and CDR2 YFSETQ come from the germline V gene. The CDR3 has 15 amino acids. J lost 0 bases, V lost 5 bases, and 6 bases had no gene match.

This chain uses TRBV5-1 with TRBJ2-5, with 7 bases aligning to TRBD1. V lost 4 bases to trimming and J lost 5 bases; unmatched junction nucleotides: 8. The CDR3 length is 14 residues. Germline CDR1 is SGHRS and CDR2 is YFSETQ. CDR3 nucleotide sequence: TGCGCCAGCAGCAGACGACAGGGCGCGGAGACCCAGTACTTC. Translated: CASSRRQGAETQYF.

The chain recombines TRBV5-1 with TRBJ1-2; 8 bases map to TRBD1. Germline-derived CDR1 and CDR2 are SGHRS and YFSETQ. Trimming cost V 4 bases and J 2 bases; bases outside gene matches: 7. The CDR3 consists of 15 residues. The CDR3 sequence is CASSVGAGGNYGYTF. The CDR3 region has the DNA TGCGCCAGCAGCGTGGGGGCAGGGGGCAACTATGGCTACACCTTC.

The J gene is TRBJ2-7, the V gene TRBV19, with TRBD2 matching 7 bases. V lost 0 bases to trimming and J lost 4 bases; unmatched junction nucleotides: 3. Germline V gives CDR1 LNHDA, CDR2 SQIVND (reference sequence). This CDR3 has 14 amino acids. The CDR3 protein is CASSIDERGYEQYF. In DNA form, the CDR3 reads TGTGCCAGTAGTATAGATGAGCGGGGATACGAGCAGTACTTC. Drawing the rest from reference TRBV19 and TRBJ2-7, the complete variable domain is DGGITQSPKYLFRKEGQNVTLSCEQNLNHDAMYWYRQDPGQGLRLIYYSQIVNDFQKGDIAEGYSVSREKKESFPLTVTSAQKNPTAFYLCASSIDERGYEQYFGPGTRLTVT.

V is TRBV5-1 and J is TRBJ1-1; maybe TRBD1 (6 bases). This CDR3 comprises 15 residues. From germline, CDR1 is SGHRS and CDR2 YFSETQ. The V end was cut by 3 bases, the J end by 3 bases, with 15 bases between. CDR3 sequence: CASSWKTGMDTEAFF. For the CDR3, the DNA is TGCGCCAGCAGCTGGAAAACAGGGATGGACACTGAAGCTTTCTTT.

The V gene is TRBV5-1, the J gene TRBJ2-7; 11 nucleotides agree with TRBD1. The V gene end was trimmed by 6 bases and the J gene end by 3 bases; junction bases not matched to a gene: 2. The CDR3 is 13 amino acids. Germline V gene data show CDR1 as SGHRS and CDR2 as YFSETQ. The CDR3 DNA follows: TGCGCCAGCACCGGGACAGGGGGCTACGAGCAGTACTTC. Translating it yields CASTGTGGYEQYF.

V usage is TRBV6-1 and J usage is TRBJ2-7; 10 bases map to TRBD2. The CDR3 covers 18 residues. CDR1 is MNHNS, CDR2 SASEGT, per germline. With V trimmed by 3 bases and J by 3 bases, 14 bases remained unmatched. CDR3 sequence: CASSDMGSLAGGIYEQYF. Here the CDR3 DNA reads TGTGCCAGCAGTGATATGGGAAGTTTAGCGGGAGGTATCTACGAGCAGTACTTC.

The chain uses TRBV13 and TRBJ1-4; D ambiguous. Trimming removed 0 bases from V and 8 bases from J, with 10 bases in between. The CDR3 runs to 14 residues. Germline V lookup: CDR1 PRHDT, CDR2 FYEKMQ (reference sequence). The CDR3 loop reads CASSLGPLREKLFF. The CDR3, as DNA: TGTGCCAGCAGCTTAGGCCCCCTGCGGGAAAAACTGTTTTTT.

The chain recombines TRBV18 with TRBJ2-7; perhaps TRBD2 as D (6 bases). The CDR3 length is 12 residues. Germline CDR1 and CDR2: KGHSH and LQKENI. V lost 3 bases to trimming and J lost 6 bases, with 9 bases between them. The CDR3 region is CASSPLGGEQYF. DNA for the CDR3: TGTGCCAGCTCACCCCTGGGGGGCGAGCAGTACTTC.

This CDR3 is CASSPPLSGNRYYNEQFF. The CDR3 nucleotides are TGTGCCAGCAGCCCCCCCCTGAGCGGGAACCGGTACTACAATGAGCAGTTCTTC. This sequence joins TRBV11-2 and TRBJ2-1; 7 nucleotides match TRBD2. Germline trimming cut 5 bases from V and 3 bases from J; bases unmatched to any gene: 16. Germline V gene data show CDR1 as SGHAT and CDR2 as FQNNGV. The CDR3 runs 18 residues.

The chain carries TRBV28 and TRBJ2-7, with D possibly TRBD1 on 8 matching bases. This CDR3 has 15 amino acids. Germline loops: CDR1 MDHEN, CDR2 SYDVKM. V was shortened by 7 bases and J by 3 bases, with 19 bases between the two germline ends. As DNA, the CDR3 is TGTGCCAGCACCGGGCAGGGGGCGGGGGTCTACGAGCAGTACTTC. This gives the protein CASTGQGAGVYEQYF.

This clone occurred once. J is TRBJ2-2 and V is TRBV6-5, with D possibly being TRBD1 (6 bases). V was cut by 6 bases and J by 5 bases, with 16 bases left in between. CDR3 length: 15 amino acids. The V gene's germline CDR1 is MNHEY and CDR2 SVGAGI. The DNA for the CDR3 is TGTGCCAGCAGCCCTAGCCCAGGGGCGACCGGGGAGCTGTTTTTT. Its translation: CASSPSPGATGELFF.

The chain couples TRBV28 to TRBJ2-7; 13 nucleotides match TRBD2. CDR3 size: 15 residues. V gave up 5 bases and J gave up 2 bases; unmatched junction bases: 3. Germline V gene lookup returns CDR1 MDHEN and CDR2 SYDVKM. The CDR3 here is CASSVGLAGAYEQYF. In DNA form, the CDR3 reads TGTGCCAGCAGTGTCGGACTAGCGGGAGCCTACGAGCAGTACTTC.

This chain links TRBV19 with TRBJ2-3; 9 bases fit TRBD2. V shed 3 bases and J 4 bases; nucleotides not matched to a gene: 11. The CDR3 runs to 17 residues. Germline loops: CDR1 LNHDA, CDR2 SQIVND (reference sequence). The CDR3 sequence is CASSILESGGIADTQYF. CDR3 nucleotides: TGTGCCAGTAGTATTTTGGAAAGCGGGGGGATTGCAGATACGCAGTATTTT.

The chain links TRBV7-2 to TRBJ2-2; the D is unclear. V dropped 11 bases and J dropped 7 bases, with 11 bases sitting between them. Germline CDR1 is SGHTA and CDR2 is FQGNSA. The CDR3 has 11 residues. The DNA for the CDR3 is TGTGCCTATATCCGTAGCGGGGAGCTGTTTTTT. Amino acid sequence: CAYIRSGELFF. The variable domain in full, with the rest retrieved from reference TRBV7-2 and TRBJ2-2, is GAGVSQSPSNKVTEKGKDVELRCDPISGHTALYWYRQSLGQGLEFLIYFQGNSAPDKSGLPSDRFSAERTGGSVSTLTIQRTQQEDSAVYLCAYIRSGELFFGEGSRLTVL.

V is TRBV5-1 and J is TRBJ2-2, with 7 bases that match TRBD1. The CDR3 is 14 residues long. In germline, CDR1 is SGHRS, CDR2 YFSETQ. J lost 0 bases, V lost 8 bases, and 4 bases had no gene match. Here the CDR3 DNA reads TGCGCCAGTTTTCAGGGGGCGAACACCGGGGAGCTGTTTTTT. As protein: CASFQGANTGELFF.

This clone was recorded once. V and J are TRBV5-1 and TRBJ1-3; D possibly corresponds to TRBD1 (5 bases). V was clipped by 0 bases and J by 0 bases, with 10 bases between them. The CDR3 has 16 residues. CDR1 is SGHRS, CDR2 YFSETQ, per germline. CDR3 region: CASSLDDSNSGNTIYF. The CDR3 coding sequence is TGCGCCAGCAGCTTGGACGACAGTAACTCTGGAAACACCATATATTTT.

This clone counts as large. The chain employs TRBV29-1 and TRBJ2-7, with TRBD1 identical over 10 bases. V lost 5 bases, J lost 3 bases, and 1 base stayed unmatched. CDR1 and CDR2 from the germline V gene are SQVTM and ANQGSEA. This CDR3 region has 12 residues. The CDR3 bases are TGCAGCGTTAGGACAGGGGGCTACGAGCAGTACTTC. This codes for CSVRTGGYEQYF.

This clone was observed once. V gene TRBV6-5 combines with J gene TRBJ1-2; 7 bases map to TRBD1. Trimming took 4 bases from V and 3 from J; bases not matched to a gene: 2. CDR3 length: 13 residues. Germline-derived CDR1 and CDR2 are MNHEY and SVGAGI. Written as DNA, the CDR3 is TGTGCCAGCAGTTTCGGACAGGACTATGGCTACACCTTC. The encoded protein is CASSFGQDYGYTF.

The V gene is TRBV4-2, the J gene TRBJ2-1, with 7 nucleotides matching TRBD2. V gave up 0 bases and J gave up 6 bases; unmatched junction bases: 8. This CDR3 has 16 amino acids. The germline V gene has CDR1 LGHNA and CDR2 YNFKEQ. The chain's CDR3 is CASSQDYAGVSNEQFF. Here the CDR3 DNA reads TGTGCCAGCAGCCAAGATTACGCGGGAGTCTCCAATGAGCAGTTCTTC.

V is TRBV7-2 and J is TRBJ2-4; D may be TRBD2 (6 bases). The CDR3 has 19 residues. Germline CDR1 is SGHTA and CDR2 is FQGNSA. Trimming removed 1 base from V and 0 bases from J, with 19 bases in between. CDR3 sequence (DNA): TGTGCCAGCAGCTTAGGGGCACATCGGGGGATACTAGCCAAAAACATTCAGTACTTC. Protein sequence: CASSLGAHRGILAKNIQYF.